These 28 T cell receptor beta chains were all obtained from the same sample, sequenced in a study of Graves' ophthalmopathy and Graves' hyperthyroidism. RNA transcripts yielded amplified TCR beta CDR3 regions. First-round RT-PCR with HTBI primers preceded a second-round multiplex PCR. Each CDR3 protein is one row after TCRdb ran MiXCR on the multiplex PCR reads. The repertoire includes more than 300,000 distinct CDR3 sequences, about a sixth of them detected once, and roughly 2.3% sits in the top ten. Source material: peripheral blood. These receptors were obtained from an adult woman with stable Graves' hyperthyroidism.

This clonotype was recorded many times. The rearrangement joins TRBV20-1 to TRBJ2-5, with D perhaps matching TRBD1 or TRBD2 (5 bases each). V shed 2 bases and J shed 1 base, with 8 bases lying between them. Germline V gene data show CDR1 as DFQATT and CDR2 as SNEGSKA (reference sequence). This CDR3 spans 13 amino acids. The CDR3: CSARKGTQETQYF. The CDR3 region has the DNA TGCAGTGCTAGAAAGGGGACCCAAGAGACCCAGTACTTC.

This clonotype was recorded many times. V and J are TRBV5-1 and TRBJ2-7; 7 bases line up with TRBD2. Germline trimming cut 0 bases from V and 6 bases from J; bases unmatched to any gene: 9. The CDR3 is 15 amino acids. CDR1 and CDR2 (germline): SGHRS, YFSETQ. The CDR3 region is CASSLGSSGVTEQYF. In DNA, the CDR3 is TGCGCCAGCAGCTTGGGGTCTAGCGGCGTCACCGAGCAGTACTTC.

This clonotype was counted many times. V usage is TRBV4-1 and J usage is TRBJ2-2; TRBD1 is a possible D gene (5 bases). Looked up from germline, CDR1 is MGHRA and CDR2 is YSYEKL. Trimming pared 4 bases from V and 4 bases from J, leaving 16 bases between. The CDR3 has 16 residues. The chain's CDR3 is CASSPLGRVSTGELFF. The CDR3 nucleotides are TGCGCCAGCAGCCCGTTGGGCAGGGTTTCCACCGGGGAGCTGTTTTTT.

This clonotype was seen more than once but under ten times. The J gene is TRBJ2-7, the V gene TRBV3-1; 9 positions agree with TRBD2. This CDR3 comprises 15 residues. V shed 1 base, J shed 3 bases, and the junction held 4 bases outside the gene matches. Germline V gene sequence: CDR1 LGHDT, CDR2 YNNKEL (reference sequence). The DNA of the CDR3 is TGTGCCAGCAGCCAAGTTAGCGGGAGTGGCTACGAGCAGTACTTC. Translating gives CASSQVSGSGYEQYF.

The gene calls are TRBV20-1 and TRBJ2-6; 8 bases fit TRBD2. This CDR3 has 16 residues. Germline CDR1 is DFQATT and CDR2 is SNEGSKA (reference sequence). The V segment lost 6 bases and the J segment 2 bases; nucleotides outside the gene matches: 9. The chain's CDR3 is CSAAPGGAPGANVLTF. CDR3 DNA: TGCAGTGCCGCTCCCGGGGGGGCGCCTGGGGCCAACGTCCTGACTTTC.

The chain carries TRBV3-1 and TRBJ2-2; D remains ambiguous. CDR1 LGHDT and CDR2 YNNKEL come from the germline V gene (reference sequence). The CDR3 loop spans 14 amino acids. The V end was cut by 1 base, the J end by 7 bases, with 10 bases between. CDR3 sequence: CASSQGWQLGELFF. In DNA, the CDR3 is TGTGCCAGCAGCCAAGGTTGGCAGCTCGGGGAGCTGTTTTTT.

This clonotype was counted at least ten times. The germline gene is not matched at one end of the junction; a read error may be the cause. This chain links TRBV6-5 with TRBJ2-7; D is uncertain. There are 12 residues in the CDR3. The germline CDR1 and CDR2 sequences are MNHEY and SVGAGI. In DNA, the CDR3 is TGTGCCAGCAGTGACTCTGGCTACGAGCAGTACTTC. Translating gives CASSDSGYEQYF.

V usage is TRBV12-3 or TRBV12-4 and J usage is TRBJ1-5, with 7 bases aligning to TRBD1. The V gene end was trimmed by 6 bases and the J gene end by 5 bases; junction bases not matched to a gene: 10. The CDR3 has 15 amino acids. The CDR3 here is CASRNSGQQHQPQHF. In DNA, the CDR3 is TGTGCCAGCAGAAACTCGGGACAGCAACATCAGCCCCAGCATTTT.

This clonotype was counted a few times. The chain recombines TRBV4-1 with TRBJ2-7, with 8 bases that match TRBD2. Germline CDR1 reads MGHRA; CDR2 reads YSYEKL. The V gene end was trimmed by 4 bases and the J gene end by 4 bases; junction bases not matched to a gene: 12. The CDR3 covers 16 residues. The DNA for the CDR3 is TGCGCCAGCAGCCTTGAGGTAGGACTAGCATTATACGAGCAGTACTTC. Its protein is CASSLEVGLALYEQYF.

This chain uses TRBV12-5 with TRBJ2-1, with 7 bases that match TRBD2. The J segment lost 5 bases and the V segment lost 3 bases, leaving 10 bases of the junction unmatched. Germline V gene sequence: CDR1 LGHNT, CDR2 FRNRAP. The CDR3 is 16 amino acids. The CDR3 nucleotides are TGTGCTAGTGGTTTAGGTGTAATGACTAGCCACAATGAGCAGTTCTTC. This translates into CASGLGVMTSHNEQFF. The whole variable domain, filled in from reference TRBV12-5 and TRBJ2-1, reads DARVTQTPRHKVTEMGQEVTMRCQPILGHNTVFWYRQTMMQGLELLAYFRNRAPLDDSGMPKDRFSAEMPDATLATLKIQPSEPRDSAVYFCASGLGVMTSHNEQFFGPGTRLTVL.

This clonotype was seen ten or more times. The V and J genes are TRBV12-3 or TRBV12-4 and TRBJ2-7, with TRBD1 as a possible D gene (5 bases). V lost 5 bases, J lost 5 bases, and 16 bases lay in between. The CDR3 is 14 residues long. CDR3 sequence reads: CASSLRNPGNEQYF. The CDR3 nucleotides are TGTGCCAGCAGTCTACGGAATCCAGGGAACGAGCAGTACTTC.

This clonotype was observed at least ten times. This chain uses TRBV12-5 with TRBJ1-1; no clear D. The ends were cut back, 1 base at V and 2 bases at J, with 20 bases in the middle. The CDR3 sequence is 18 residues long. CDR1 is LGHNT and CDR2 is FRNRAP in the germline V gene. The CDR3, as DNA: TGTGCTAGTGGTTTGGGCTCACGGGGTGACCCCCTTAACACTGAAGCTTTCTTT. It encodes CASGLGSRGDPLNTEAFF.

This clonotype was recorded at least ten times. The DNA is left out, because the CDR3 cannot be placed on it with certainty; the CDR3 is given as TCRdb lists it. This rearrangement joins TRBV7-2 to TRBJ1-1. The CDR3 region is 15 residues in length, termini included. Germline V gene data show CDR1 as SGHTA and CDR2 as FQGNSA. CDR3 sequence: CASILGGPLNTEAFF.

V is TRBV6-1 and J is TRBJ1-2, with a tentative D call TRBD1 (5 bases). V shed 6 bases and J shed 2 bases, with 13 bases lying between them. Germline V gives CDR1 MNHNS, CDR2 SASEGT. The CDR3 is made up of 14 amino acids. The CDR3 reads CASRQPTVNYGYTF. CDR3 in DNA: TGTGCCAGCAGACAACCGACAGTAAACTATGGCTACACCTTC.

The sample holds many counts of this clonotype. The chain carries TRBV3-1 and TRBJ2-5; 12 nucleotides agree with TRBD2. The CDR3 has 18 amino acids. Germline assignment: CDR1 LGHDT and CDR2 YNNKEL (reference sequence). The ends lost 5 bases at V and 5 bases at J; junction bases unmatched: 15. For the CDR3, the DNA is TGTGCCAGCAGCTCTCCTCACTCTAGCGGGAGGGCCAGGGAGACCCAGTACTTC. It is translated as CASSSPHSSGRARETQYF.

This clonotype was observed a few times. A much larger clone lies one base from this, so it may be a read error. The DNA for the CDR3 is TGTGCCAGCAGGGGTTATGACGATACGAAGTATTTT. This codes for CASRGYDDTKYF. The chain employs TRBV12-3 or TRBV12-4 and TRBJ2-3; D unresolved. The CDR3 is made up of 12 amino acids.

This clonotype was found many times. This chain uses TRBV30 with TRBJ1-3; D remains unclear. Germline assignment: CDR1 GTSNPN and CDR2 SVGIG (reference sequence). Trimming removed 1 base from V and 0 bases from J, with 4 bases in between. The CDR3 spans 13 residues. CDR3 region: CAWSGNSGNTIYF. The CDR3 DNA reads as TGTGCCTGGAGTGGTAACTCTGGAAACACCATATATTTT.

This clonotype was detected many times. V and J are TRBV7-2 and TRBJ2-7; no clear D gene. The CDR3 is 15 amino acids. Germline V gene sequence: CDR1 SGHTA, CDR2 FQGNSA. Trimming took off 1 base at V and 0 bases at J, with 10 bases between the two ends. The CDR3 DNA reads TGTGCCAGCAGCTTAGGGCAGCCGAGCTCCTACGAGCAGTACTTC. This gives the protein CASSLGQPSSYEQYF. Complete variable domain (other parts from reference TRBV7-2 and TRBJ2-7): GAGVSQSPSNKVTEKGKDVELRCDPISGHTALYWYRQSLGQGLEFLIYFQGNSAPDKSGLPSDRFSAERTGGSVSTLTIQRTQQEDSAVYLCASSLGQPSSYEQYFGPGTRLTVT.

This clonotype was seen at least ten times. This chain connects TRBV29-1 to TRBJ2-2, with TRBD1 matching 7 bases. The V segment lost 4 bases and the J segment 5 bases; nucleotides outside the gene matches: 10. This CDR3 contains 15 residues. Germline V gives CDR1 SQVTM, CDR2 ANQGSEA. DNA of the CDR3: TGCAGCGTTGTTTTCCGGGACAGAGGGACCGGGGAGCTGTTTTTT. Its translation: CSVVFRDRGTGELFF.

The gene calls are TRBV19 and TRBJ2-5, with TRBD2 matching over 9 bases. J lost 4 bases, V lost 3 bases, and 18 bases had no gene match. This CDR3 is 19 amino acids long. Per germline, CDR1 LNHDA and CDR2 SQIVND (reference sequence). The CDR3 is CASSMVPASGIRQGETQYF. The DNA for the CDR3 is TGTGCCAGTAGTATGGTCCCGGCTAGCGGGATCAGGCAAGGAGAGACCCAGTACTTC.

This clonotype has just one count. The chain employs TRBV4-1 and TRBJ1-4; D is ambiguous. The V end was cut by 1 base, the J end by 11 bases, with 8 bases between. The CDR3 extends over 12 amino acids. Germline CDR1 reads MGHRA; CDR2 reads YSYEKL. The CDR3 DNA follows: TGCGCCAGCAGCCAAGTAGGCGCCAAACTGTTTTTT. Translating gives CASSQVGAKLFF.

The V gene is TRBV6-2 or TRBV6-3, the J gene TRBJ2-2, with D uncertain. Germline CDR1 is MNHEY and CDR2 is SVGEGT. The V end lost 7 bases, the J end lost 4 bases, and 10 bases lay between the germline ends. The CDR3 spans 13 residues. The CDR3 loop is CASTQVATGELFF. The CDR3 DNA is TGTGCCAGCACCCAGGTCGCCACCGGGGAGCTGTTTTTT.

This clonotype was detected only a few times. CDR3 region: CASSTAASLFYGYTF. The CDR3, as DNA: TGTGCCAGCAGCACGGCAGCTTCCCTATTCTATGGCTACACCTTC. V and J are TRBV6-1 and TRBJ1-2; D gene unclear. Germline CDR1 reads MNHNS; CDR2 reads SASEGT. This CDR3 spans 15 amino acids. Trimming stripped 6 bases from V and 4 bases from J, with 18 bases between.

A note on this clonotype: A much larger clone differs by one base, so this may be a read error. V usage is TRBV6-1 and J usage is TRBJ2-5, with TRBD2 matching over 8 bases. This CDR3 comprises 15 residues. From germline, CDR1 is MNHNS and CDR2 SASEGT. CDR3 nucleotide sequence: TGTGGCAGCAGTGGTCCTCACGGGGGGGAAGAGACCCAGTACTTC. Translating it yields CGSSGPHGGEETQYF.

This clonotype was seen repeatedly, ten times or more. The chain links TRBV7-9 to TRBJ1-6; D call uncertain. Per the germline V gene, CDR1 is SEHNR and CDR2 is FQNEAQ (reference sequence). The CDR3 runs to 12 residues. The V end lost 6 bases, the J end lost 8 bases, and 8 bases lay between the germline ends. The CDR3 is CASSYGDSPLHF. In DNA, the CDR3 is TGTGCCAGCAGTTACGGTGATTCACCCCTCCACTTT.

This clonotype was counted at least ten times. The chain joins TRBV12-3 or TRBV12-4 to TRBJ1-2; weak D call: TRBD1 (5 bases). Trimming pared 5 bases from V and 3 bases from J, leaving 13 bases between. CDR3 length: 14 amino acids. In DNA form, the CDR3 reads TGTGCCAGCAGTGCTCGGATGGGGGACTATGGCTACACCTTC. As protein: CASSARMGDYGYTF.

The table lists this clonotype with many counts. This chain links TRBV3-1 with TRBJ1-3; maybe TRBD1 (5 bases). CDR3 length: 16 amino acids. With 2 bases removed from V and 1 base from J, the gap between germline ends came to 12 bases. Germline CDR1 and CDR2: LGHDT and YNNKEL (reference sequence). CDR3 DNA: TGTGCCAGCAGCCAATGGGGCAGAAGTTCTGGAAACACCATATATTTT. Its translation: CASSQWGRSSGNTIYF.

At least ten counts were recorded for this clonotype. The chain is built from TRBV6-2 or TRBV6-3 and TRBJ1-1; no clear D gene. V was trimmed by 2 bases and J by 5 bases, leaving 9 bases between them. This CDR3 is built from 13 residues. Germline-derived CDR1 and CDR2 are MNHEY and SVGEGT. The CDR3, as DNA: TGTGCCAGCAGTTACGTACAGAGGACTGAAGCTTTCTTT. This sequence encodes CASSYVQRTEAFF.